This entry lists 29 T cell receptor beta chains sequenced from one sample in a study of blood T cell repertoires in COVID-19. TCRdb keeps only in-frame clones here, not all; method: immunoSEQ multiplex PCR. The table shows roughly 330,000 clones, with roughly 86% occurring only once. The sequenced material came from peripheral blood. Source of these receptors: a woman aged 50 to 60 with acute or convalescent COVID-19.

The chain links TRBV11-2 to TRBJ1-3; D is unclear. Per the germline V gene, CDR1 is SGHAT and CDR2 is FQNNGV. Trimming removed 5 bases from V and 2 bases from J, with 16 bases in between. The CDR3 sequence is 16 residues long. The CDR3 spells CASSTGSYFPGNTIYF. The CDR3 DNA sequence: TGTGCCAGCAGCACCGGGAGTTATTTTCCTGGAAACACCATATATTTT.

As regards this clone: The junction departs from germline at one end; a sequencing error may be responsible. V usage is TRBV19 and J usage is TRBJ2-5; 10 nucleotides line up with TRBD1. The length of the CDR3 is 13 residues. Looked up from germline, CDR1 is LNHDA and CDR2 is SQIVND (reference sequence). CDR3 amino acids: CASSDRGRIHWNF. The CDR3 DNA sequence: TGTGCCAGTAGTGACAGGGGGCGCATACATTGGAACTTC. The whole variable domain, remainder taken from reference TRBV19 and TRBJ2-5, is DGGITQSPKYLFRKEGQNVTLSCEQNLNHDAMYWYRQDPGQGLRLIYYSQIVNDFQKGDIAEGYSVSREKKESFPLTVTSAQKNPTAFYLCASSDRGRIHWNFGPGTRLLVL.

The V gene is TRBV11-2, the J gene TRBJ2-1; tentative D call: TRBD2 (5 bases). The V gene's germline CDR1 is SGHAT and CDR2 FQNNGV. The CDR3 contains 13 residues. Trimming took off 5 bases at V and 5 bases at J, with 10 bases between the two ends. CDR3: CASSRTRNNEQFF. In nucleotides, the CDR3 is TGTGCCAGCAGCCGGACTCGTAACAATGAGCAGTTCTTC. The whole variable domain, remainder taken from reference TRBV11-2 and TRBJ2-1, is EAGVAQSPRYKIIEKRQSVAFWCNPISGHATLYWYQQILGQGPKLLIQFQNNGVVDDSQLPKDRFSAERLKGVDSTLKIQPAKLEDSAVYLCASSRTRNNEQFFGPGTRLTVL.

In its sample, this clone was seen a few times. This chain joins TRBV5-1 and TRBJ1-2; no clear D. The V end was cut by 4 bases, the J end by 0 bases, with 4 bases between. Germline CDR1 SGHRS, CDR2 YFSETQ. This CDR3 has 12 amino acids. CDR3 sequence: CASSPANYGYTF. Here the CDR3 DNA reads TGCGCCAGCAGCCCCGCTAACTATGGCTACACCTTC.

J is TRBJ2-5 and V is TRBV7-3, with 7 bases fitting TRBD2. V lost 5 bases, J lost 2 bases, and 8 bases stayed unmatched. The CDR3 runs to 15 residues. Germline CDR1 and CDR2: SGHTA and FQGTGA. The CDR3 DNA is TGTGCCAGCAGCCCACTGGGGGGGAGGCAAGAGACCCAGTACTTC. Its protein product is CASSPLGGRQETQYF.

The chain links TRBV7-9 to TRBJ2-7; possibly TRBD2 for D (5 bases). The CDR3 runs to 14 residues. CDR1 and CDR2 from the germline V gene are SEHNR and FQNEAQ (reference sequence). The V end lost 2 bases, the J end lost 3 bases, and 11 bases lay between the germline ends. The CDR3 DNA sequence: TGTGCCAGCAGCTTATATGAGGGTGGCTACGAGCAGTACTTC. The encoded protein is CASSLYEGGYEQYF.

The DNA of the CDR3 is TGTGCCAGCAGCGTAGGGCAGGGGGACCGGGAGACCCAGTACTTC. The encoded protein is CASSVGQGDRETQYF. V usage is TRBV9 and J usage is TRBJ2-5; 7 nucleotides match TRBD1. This CDR3 comprises 15 residues. The germline V gene has CDR1 SGDLS and CDR2 YYNGEE. The junction had 7 bases not matched to a gene; V was cut back by 0 bases and J by 5 bases.

The chain has TRBV6-5 and TRBJ1-4; TRBD1 might be the D (6 bases). The CDR3 spans 15 residues. Trimming took off 3 bases at V and 3 bases at J, with 11 bases between the two ends. The germline gives CDR1 MNHEY, CDR2 SVGAGI. In nucleotides, the CDR3 is TGTGCCAGCAGTTATCGGGGGGCTGCTAATGAAAAACTGTTTTTT. Its protein is CASSYRGAANEKLFF.

This clone was picked up one time. V and J are TRBV29-1 and TRBJ2-7; 13 nucleotides line up with TRBD2. Germline V gene lookup returns CDR1 SQVTM and CDR2 ANQGSEA. This CDR3 is 15 amino acids long. The trim removed 6 bases at V and 5 bases at J, leaving 10 bases unmatched. The CDR3 DNA reads as TGCAGCGTCCGGACTAGCGGGAGTTTGGGCAACGAGCAGTACTTC. It is translated as CSVRTSGSLGNEQYF.

This chain connects TRBV3-1 (or the pseudogene TRBV3-2) to TRBJ1-5; no firm D call. Germline assignment: CDR1 LGHDT and CDR2 YNNKEL (reference sequence). CDR3 length: 16 residues. V was clipped by 3 bases and J by 2 bases, with 14 bases between them. CDR3 amino acids: CASSHQTRYRNQPQHF. Written as DNA, the CDR3 is TGTGCCAGCAGCCACCAGACTAGGTATCGCAATCAGCCCCAGCATTTT.

CDR3 loop: CASSPGGGYFYNEQFF. In DNA, the CDR3 is TGTGCCAGCAGCCCGGGAGGGGGGTACTTCTACAATGAGCAGTTCTTC. The chain combines TRBV9 with TRBJ2-1; 8 bases line up with TRBD2. V dropped 4 bases and J dropped 3; count of bases not matched to a gene: 9. The germline V gene has CDR1 SGDLS and CDR2 YYNGEE. CDR3 length: 16 amino acids.

The V call is TRBV30, the J call TRBJ2-2, with TRBD2 identical over 8 bases. The CDR3 covers 16 residues. CDR1 GTSNPN and CDR2 SVGIG come from the germline V gene (reference sequence). V shed 0 bases and J 4 bases; nucleotides not matched to a gene: 7. CDR3 in DNA: TGTGCCTGGAGTGTCGGGAGGGCCTTTGGCACCGGGGAGCTGTTTTTT. Protein: CAWSVGRAFGTGELFF. The variable domain in full, completed from reference TRBV30 and TRBJ2-2, reads SQTIHQWPATLVQPVGSPLSLECTVEGTSNPNLYWYRQAAGRGLQLLFYSVGIGQISSEVPQNLSASRPQDRQFILSSKKLLLSDSGFYLCAWSVGRAFGTGELFFGEGSRLTVL.

V and J are TRBV5-1 and TRBJ2-1; 9 bases align to TRBD2. The V segment lost 3 bases and the J segment 3 bases; nucleotides outside the gene matches: 4. Germline CDR1 SGHRS, CDR2 YFSETQ. This CDR3 has 15 amino acids. CDR3 bases: TGCGCCAGCAGCTGGGGACTAGCATTCTACAATGAGCAGTTCTTC. Translation: CASSWGLAFYNEQFF.

The chain uses TRBV9 and TRBJ2-2, with D maybe TRBD2 (6 bases). The germline CDR1 and CDR2 sequences are SGDLS and YYNGEE. This CDR3 region has 15 residues. V lost 1 base and J lost 3, with 10 bases in between. In DNA form, the CDR3 reads TGTGCCAGCAGCGTACCCGGGAGCGACACCGGGGAGCTGTTTTTT. Residues: CASSVPGSDTGELFF.

The rearrangement joins TRBV7-8 to TRBJ2-7; 8 bases are shared with TRBD1. This CDR3 comprises 15 residues. V lost 3 bases to trimming and J lost 7 bases; unmatched junction nucleotides: 11. Per germline, CDR1 SGHVS and CDR2 FQNEAQ. The CDR3 loop reads CASSFSGTGLEEQYF. In DNA, the CDR3 is TGTGCCAGCAGCTTTTCCGGGACAGGTCTGGAGGAGCAGTACTTC.

This clone was observed once. The chain employs TRBV5-1 and TRBJ2-2; 7 bases are a match to TRBD1. CDR1 is SGHRS and CDR2 is YFSETQ in the germline V gene. The J segment lost 4 bases and the V segment lost 3 bases, leaving 3 bases of the junction unmatched. The CDR3 runs to 14 residues. The CDR3 nucleotides are TGCGCCAGCAGCTCCCGGGACAGCACCGGGGAGCTGTTTTTT. It codes for CASSSRDSTGELFF.

The chain is built from TRBV4-3 and TRBJ1-1; 8 positions agree with TRBD1. Trimming at V came to 5 bases and at J to 1 base, leaving 3 bases not matched to a gene. CDR1 and CDR2 (germline): LGHNA, YSLEER. The CDR3 extends over 14 amino acids. CDR3 loop: CASSRQGWNTEAFF. For the CDR3, the DNA is TGCGCCAGCAGCAGACAGGGGTGGAACACTGAAGCTTTCTTT.

CDR3 sequence: CASSGEDPQTYNEQFF. In DNA form, the CDR3 reads TGTGCCAGCAGTGGGGAGGACCCGCAAACCTACAATGAGCAGTTCTTC. The gene calls are TRBV6-1 and TRBJ2-1, with D perhaps matching TRBD2 (6 bases). V shed 4 bases and J shed 2 bases, with 15 bases lying between them. This CDR3 has 16 amino acids. The germline gives CDR1 MNHNS, CDR2 SASEGT.

V gene TRBV29-1 combines with J gene TRBJ2-7; 10 nucleotides align to TRBD2. From germline, CDR1 is SQVTM and CDR2 ANQGSEA. The CDR3 is made up of 14 amino acids. The junction had 6 bases not matched to a gene; V was cut back by 4 bases and J by 3 bases. The CDR3 is CSVGSLAGVYEQYF. As DNA, the CDR3 is TGCAGCGTTGGGAGTCTAGCGGGGGTCTACGAGCAGTACTTC.

V and J are TRBV7-9 and TRBJ1-1, with D unclear. Germline assignment: CDR1 SEHNR and CDR2 FQNEAQ (reference sequence). The CDR3 is 15 residues long. Trimming cost V 6 bases and J 1 base, with 15 bases left between them. The CDR3 nucleotides are TGTGCCAGCAGTCCACGGAGGCTGGGGAACACTGAAGCTTTCTTT. Protein: CASSPRRLGNTEAFF.

The chain combines TRBV4-3 with TRBJ2-2; 7 nucleotides match TRBD1. Germline loops: CDR1 LGHNA, CDR2 YSLEER. V dropped 3 bases and J dropped 0; count of bases not matched to a gene: 1. The CDR3 has 15 amino acids. As DNA, the CDR3 is TGCGCCAGCAGCCAGGGGACAGCGAACACCGGGGAGCTGTTTTTT. Its protein is CASSQGTANTGELFF.

V is TRBV3-1 (or the pseudogene TRBV3-2) and J is TRBJ2-7; the match to TRBD2 covers 10 bases. This CDR3 comprises 14 residues. In germline, CDR1 is LGHDT, CDR2 YNNKEL (reference sequence). Trimming removed 4 bases from V and 5 bases from J; junction bases left unmatched: 5. The CDR3 is CASSPSGREDEQYF. The CDR3 region has the DNA TGTGCCAGCAGCCCCAGCGGGAGGGAAGACGAGCAGTACTTC.

This chain links TRBV29-1 with TRBJ2-1; D uncertain. V was clipped by 2 bases and J by 0 bases, with 8 bases between them. The length of the CDR3 is 14 residues. CDR1 SQVTM and CDR2 ANQGSEA come from the germline V gene. The CDR3 DNA sequence: TGCAGCGTTGAATCCCAGCGCTCCTACAATGAGCAGTTCTTC. It encodes CSVESQRSYNEQFF.

The rearrangement uses TRBV9 and TRBJ2-5; 7 positions agree with TRBD1. This CDR3 is built from 15 residues. CDR1 SGDLS and CDR2 YYNGEE come from the germline V gene. The ends lost 1 base at V and 4 bases at J; junction bases unmatched: 7. The CDR3, as DNA: TGTGCCAGCAGCGTATCGGGACAGCGAGGAGAGACCCAGTACTTC. Amino acid sequence: CASSVSGQRGETQYF.

The rearrangement joins TRBV24-1 to TRBJ2-5, with 7 bases aligning to TRBD1. The V gene's germline CDR1 is KGHDR and CDR2 SFDVKD. The CDR3 totals 15 residues. Trimming took 3 bases from V and 1 from J; bases not matched to a gene: 4. This CDR3 is CATSDLGQSQETQYF. The CDR3 nucleotides are TGTGCCACCAGTGATCTGGGACAGTCCCAAGAGACCCAGTACTTC.

V usage is TRBV30 and J usage is TRBJ2-7, with 11 bases matching TRBD2. The CDR3 runs 14 residues. Germline CDR1 is GTSNPN and CDR2 is SVGIG (reference sequence). With V trimmed by 3 bases and J by 3 bases, 4 bases remained unmatched. CDR3 region: CAWRPGLAVYEQYF. DNA of the CDR3: TGTGCCTGGAGGCCGGGACTAGCGGTCTACGAGCAGTACTTC.

V is TRBV5-1 and J is TRBJ1-2; the D is unclear. In germline, CDR1 is SGHRS, CDR2 YFSETQ. This CDR3 comprises 15 residues. The V gene lost 4 bases and the J gene lost 1 base, with 14 bases spanning the gap. CDR3: CASSADTSFNYGYTF. CDR3 sequence (DNA): TGCGCCAGCAGCGCCGACACCAGCTTTAACTATGGCTACACCTTC.

J is TRBJ1-1 and V is TRBV5-4; D may be TRBD1 (6 bases). V lost 3 bases and J 0 bases, leaving 12 bases between the germline ends. The CDR3 extends over 15 amino acids. The germline CDR1 and CDR2 sequences are SGHNT and YYREEE (reference sequence). The CDR3 bases are TGTGCCAGCAGCTCCTGGACAGCCCTGAACACTGAAGCTTTCTTT. It translates to CASSSWTALNTEAFF.

The chain links TRBV5-1 to TRBJ2-6, with TRBD1 matching 9 bases. The V and J ends lost 4 bases and 2 bases, in that order; junction bases with no gene match: 10. This CDR3 has 18 amino acids. CDR1 and CDR2 (germline): SGHRS, YFSETQ. In DNA, the CDR3 is TGCGCCAGCAGCCGAAATGACCGGACAGGGGCTGGGGCCAACGTCCTGACTTTC. It encodes CASSRNDRTGAGANVLTF.